Following are 11 T cell receptor beta chains from one sample sequenced in a study of CD8 T cells in ankylosing spondylitis. TCRdb passed the 5' RACE reads through MiXCR, listing each CDR3 protein once. The sample records 150,000 to 200,000 distinct CDR3 sequences, about 18% being singletons. The specimen sequenced was blood, either unsorted or a sorted T cell fraction (not recorded which). These receptors were obtained from a male donor under 30 with ankylosing spondylitis or in good health (not recorded which).

This clonotype appeared many times. The rearrangement joins TRBV5-6 to TRBJ2-7; the D gene is possibly TRBD2 (5 bases). The CDR3 totals 14 residues. V lost 6 bases and J 2 bases, leaving 15 bases between the germline ends. Germline-derived CDR1 and CDR2 are SGHDT and YYEEEE. The CDR3 DNA reads TGTGCCAGCAAGGCGGGCCAAAGGGCCTACGAGCAGTACGTC. This gives the protein CASKAGQRAYEQYV.

This clonotype was counted many times. The V call is TRBV15, the J call TRBJ2-6; the D gene could be TRBD1 or TRBD2 (5 bases each). The CDR3 spans 17 residues. V lost 2 bases and J 0 bases, leaving 11 bases between the germline ends. Germline CDR1 and CDR2: LNHNV and YYDKDF (reference sequence). Here the CDR3 reads CATSRLGVSSGANVLTF. The CDR3 DNA reads as TGTGCCACCAGCAGACTGGGGGTTTCCTCTGGGGCCAACGTCCTGACTTTC.

The rearrangement links TRBV10-3 to TRBJ2-1, with 7 bases lining up with TRBD1. CDR1 and CDR2 (germline): ENHRY, SYGVKD. After removal of 3 bases from V and 4 bases from J, the junction contained 9 bases not matched to a gene. The CDR3 sequence is 16 residues long. The CDR3 coding sequence is TGTGCCATCAGTGATCTACTTGACAGGGCTTACAATGAGCAGTTCTTC. The encoded protein is CAISDLLDRAYNEQFF.

This clonotype was seen ten or more times. The gene calls are TRBV20-1 and TRBJ2-2, with a weak D call TRBD2 (5 bases). V lost 4 bases to trimming and J lost 0 bases, with 9 bases between them. The CDR3 is 14 residues long. Per the germline V gene, CDR1 is DFQATT and CDR2 is SNEGSKA (reference sequence). In DNA form, the CDR3 reads TGCAGTGCTATGACCGGGGCGAACACCGGGGAGCTGTTTTTT. Protein sequence: CSAMTGANTGELFF.

The CDR3 loop reads CASSSDRGVAGELFF. Written as DNA, the CDR3 is TGTGCCAGCAGCTCCGACAGGGGGGTCGCCGGGGAGCTGTTTTTT. The chain employs TRBV11-2 and TRBJ2-2, with 9 positions matching TRBD1. The V and J ends lost 4 bases and 6 bases, in that order; junction bases with no gene match: 6. The CDR3 totals 15 residues. Germline V CDR1 and CDR2: SGHAT, FQNNGV.

This clonotype was recorded at least ten times. The J gene is TRBJ2-1, the V gene TRBV6-5, with 8 bases lining up with TRBD1. CDR1 MNHEY and CDR2 SVGAGI come from the germline V gene. J lost 9 bases, V lost 6 bases, and 10 bases had no gene match. The CDR3 contains 14 residues. The CDR3 here is CASRRGQGAVEQFF. As DNA, the CDR3 is TGTGCCAGCAGGCGTGGTCAGGGGGCGGTTGAGCAGTTCTTC.

The rearrangement uses TRBV7-8 and TRBJ2-1, with TRBD2 matching over 10 bases. The CDR3 is 14 amino acids. V dropped 2 bases and J dropped 7; count of bases not matched to a gene: 2. The germline CDR1 and CDR2 sequences are SGHVS and FQNEAQ. CDR3 DNA: TGTGCCAGCAGCTTAAGCGGGAGGGGAAATGAGCAGTTCTTC. Translation gives CASSLSGRGNEQFF.

This clonotype was counted at least ten times. The chain combines TRBV4-3 with TRBJ2-3; TRBD2 matches at 7 bases. CDR3 size: 18 residues. Per the germline V gene, CDR1 is LGHNA and CDR2 is YSLEER. J gave up 2 bases and V 0 bases, and 11 bases lay outside the gene matches. CDR3: CASSQDLTSDPPTDTQYF. DNA of the CDR3: TGCGCCAGCAGCCAAGATCTCACTAGCGATCCCCCCACAGATACGCAGTATTTT.

There are many counts of this clonotype. The chain recombines TRBV27 with TRBJ2-5; D is unclear. Germline V CDR1 and CDR2: MNHEY, SMNVEV (reference sequence). CDR3 length: 12 residues. V gave up 2 bases and J gave up 5 bases, with 6 bases separating them. The CDR3 region has the DNA TGTGCCAGCAGTTTAGTGCCGGAGACCCAGTACTTC. Its translation: CASSLVPETQYF.

The gene calls are TRBV5-1 and TRBJ2-3, with D possibly TRBD2 on 6 matching bases. This CDR3 is built from 15 residues. Trimming left V 1 base short and J 3 bases short, with 12 bases between. CDR1 and CDR2 from the germline V gene are SGHRS and YFSETQ. CDR3 nucleotide sequence: TGCGCCAGCAGCTTGTGGCCGGGAGAAACAGATACGCAGTATTTT. Translating it yields CASSLWPGETDTQYF. Full variable domain (rest looked up from reference TRBV5-1 and TRBJ2-3): KAGVTQTPRYLIKTRGQQVTLSCSPISGHRSVSWYQQTPGQGLQFLFEYFSETQRNKGNFPGRFSGRQFSNSRSEMNVSTLELGDSALYLCASSLWPGETDTQYFGPGTRLTVL.

The chain recombines TRBV20-1 with TRBJ1-1; D gene unclear. V dropped 0 bases and J dropped 2 bases, with 10 bases sitting between them. Germline V CDR1 and CDR2: DFQATT, SNEGSKA (reference sequence). This CDR3 has 14 amino acids. As DNA, the CDR3 is TGCAGTGCTAGAGAAGGGAACAGAAACACTGAAGCTTTCTTT. Protein sequence: CSAREGNRNTEAFF.